What follows are 25 T cell receptor beta chains derived from one specimen sequenced in a study of cytomegalovirus exposure and HLA in healthy donors. The PCR made use of 60 Vbeta and 13 Jbeta primers. Repertoires were generated with immunoSEQ multiplex PCR, while TCRdb's copy carries only in-frame clones and drops some. The sample holds roughly 100,000 clones, about 71% seen once. The sequenced sample was PBMCs. The receptor source for this set is a woman aged 45-60 years in good health and CMV-seronegative.

V gene TRBV2 combines with J gene TRBJ1-4, with TRBD1 as a possible D gene (6 bases). This CDR3 spans 13 amino acids. V lost 8 bases and J 6 bases, leaving 13 bases between the germline ends. CDR1 and CDR2 (germline): SNHLY, FYNNEI. The DNA of the CDR3 is TGTGCCAGCGGGAGTACAGGGTATGAAAAACTGTTTTTT. Translation gives CASGSTGYEKLFF.

J is TRBJ2-1 and V is TRBV28, with 7 positions matching TRBD1. The V and J ends lost 6 bases and 10 bases, in that order; junction bases with no gene match: 6. Germline-derived CDR1 and CDR2 are MDHEN and SYDVKM. The CDR3 is 12 residues long. The CDR3 nucleotides are TGTGCCAGCAGCTCCAGACAGGGAGAGCAGTTCTTC. It yields the protein CASSSRQGEQFF.

The rearrangement joins TRBV5-5 to TRBJ1-1; no clear D gene. The CDR3 is 14 amino acids. V was pared by 3 bases and J by 5 bases, with 14 bases between. CDR1 is SGHKS, CDR2 YYEKEE, per germline (reference sequence). The CDR3 DNA sequence: TGTGCCAGCAGCTGGAGGTGGGATAGAACTGAAGCTTTCTTT. Its translation: CASSWRWDRTEAFF. Together with reference TRBV5-5 and TRBJ1-1, the CDR3 gives the full variable domain: DAGVTQSPTHLIKTRGQQVTLRCSPISGHKSVSWYQQVLGQGPQFIFQYYEKEERGRGNFPDRFSARQFPNYSSELNVNALLLGDSALYLCASSWRWDRTEAFFGQGTRLTVV.

The rearrangement links TRBV14 to TRBJ2-7, with 7 bases aligning to TRBD2. After removal of 6 bases from V and 6 bases from J, the junction contained 11 bases not matched to a gene. The CDR3 has 14 residues. Germline V CDR1 and CDR2: SGHDN, FVKESK. CDR3 bases: TGTGCCAGCAGTTGGACCAGAGCTAGCGGCGAGCAGTACTTC. Translating it yields CASSWTRASGEQYF. Based on the CDR3 plus reference TRBV14 and TRBJ2-7, the full variable domain is EAGVTQFPSHSVIEKGQTVTLRCDPISGHDNLYWYRRVMGKEIKFLLHFVKESKQDESGMPNNRFLAERTGGTYSTLKVQPAELEDSGVYFCASSWTRASGEQYFGPGTRLTVT.

The rearrangement joins TRBV28 to TRBJ2-3; 9 nucleotides match TRBD1. The germline V gene has CDR1 MDHEN and CDR2 SYDVKM. The CDR3 runs 14 residues. V lost 8 bases to trimming and J lost 3 bases; unmatched junction nucleotides: 6. This CDR3 reads CASLSGQGTDTQYF. Written as DNA, the CDR3 is TGTGCCAGCCTTTCGGGACAGGGAACAGATACGCAGTATTTT.

The gene calls are TRBV10-1 and TRBJ2-1; 8 bases are shared with TRBD2. The V segment lost 6 bases and the J segment 6 bases; nucleotides outside the gene matches: 7. The CDR3 is made up of 14 amino acids. In germline, CDR1 is WNHNN, CDR2 SYGVQD (reference sequence). The CDR3 sequence is CASRRPSGSNEQFF. In DNA form, the CDR3 reads TGCGCCAGCAGGCGGCCTAGCGGGTCCAATGAGCAGTTCTTC.

This sequence joins TRBV7-2 and TRBJ1-6; no clear D gene. The CDR3 contains 15 residues. Trimming cost V 4 bases and J 0 bases, with 7 bases left between them. Germline values: CDR1 SGHTA, CDR2 FQGNSA. This chain's CDR3 is CASSSSGSYNSPLHF. DNA for the CDR3: TGTGCCAGCAGCTCATCAGGCTCCTATAATTCACCCCTCCACTTT.

This clone has only one observation. The chain has TRBV10-3 and TRBJ1-3; 8 bases line up with TRBD1. CDR3 length: 16 amino acids. Looked up from germline, CDR1 is ENHRY and CDR2 is SYGVKD. The J segment lost 6 bases and the V segment lost 3 bases, leaving 10 bases of the junction unmatched. The CDR3 DNA is TGTGCCATCAGTGATCAGGACAGGGACATTTTAAACACCATATATTTT. As protein: CAISDQDRDILNTIYF.

The chain employs TRBV5-3 and TRBJ2-7; 10 bases map to TRBD2. TRBV5-3 is marked as an open reading frame, function uncertain. The CDR3 spans 15 residues. The V segment lost 6 bases and the J segment 0 bases; nucleotides outside the gene matches: 6. CDR3 nucleotides: TGTGCCAGAAACTTAGCGGGAGGAAGCTCCTACGAGCAGTACTTC. Translation gives CARNLAGGSSYEQYF.

The chain joins TRBV18 to TRBJ2-7; no firm D call. The CDR3 extends over 15 amino acids. Germline-derived CDR1 and CDR2 are KGHSH and LQKENI. Trimming took 0 bases from V and 0 from J, leaving 9 bases between them. CDR3: CASSPPSISSYEQYF. DNA for the CDR3: TGTGCCAGCTCACCACCTAGCATCAGCTCCTACGAGCAGTACTTC.

The chain carries TRBV7-2 and TRBJ2-7; D possibly corresponds to TRBD1 (5 bases). In germline, CDR1 is SGHTA, CDR2 FQGNSA. Trimming pared 5 bases from V and 2 bases from J, leaving 10 bases between. CDR3 length: 13 residues. Here the CDR3 reads CASSTDRAYEQYF. In DNA, the CDR3 is TGTGCCAGCAGCACCGACAGAGCCTACGAGCAGTACTTC.

The V gene is TRBV27, the J gene TRBJ1-6; 7 nucleotides line up with TRBD1. Germline V gives CDR1 MNHEY, CDR2 SMNVEV (reference sequence). This CDR3 region has 16 residues. The V and J ends lost 5 bases and 11 bases, in that order; junction bases with no gene match: 15. Here the CDR3 DNA reads TGTGCCAGCAGTAGGGGGTCGACAGGGACTTGGGCACCCCTCCACTTT. This translates into CASSRGSTGTWAPLHF.

In the case of this clone: Its ends do not fully match the called genes, so a read error is possible. CDR3 protein: CASYGTGDTEDFF. CDR3 in DNA: TGTGCCAGCTATGGGACAGGGGACACTGAAGATTTCTTT. The gene calls are TRBV18 and TRBJ1-1, with 10 bases identical to TRBD1. This CDR3 spans 13 amino acids. CDR1 and CDR2 from the germline V gene are KGHSH and LQKENI. The variable domain in full, completed from reference TRBV18 and TRBJ1-1, reads NAGVMQNPRHLVRRRGQEARLRCSPMKGHSHVYWYRQLPEEGLKFMVYLQKENIIDESGMPKERFSAEFPKEGPSILRIQQVVRGDSAAYFCASYGTGDTEDFFGQGTRLTVV.

J is TRBJ2-1 and V is TRBV2; 9 bases fit TRBD1. This CDR3 has 15 residues. Unmatched junction bases numbered 3, after V lost 4 bases and J lost 2 bases. Germline V gene data show CDR1 as SNHLY and CDR2 as FYNNEI. The CDR3 DNA reads as TGTGCCAGCAGTGCGGACAGGGGAACCTACAATGAGCAGTTCTTC. It is translated as CASSADRGTYNEQFF.

This chain joins TRBV19 and TRBJ2-7, with TRBD1 matching over 8 bases. The germline CDR1 and CDR2 sequences are LNHDA and SQIVND (reference sequence). The CDR3 extends over 13 amino acids. J gave up 2 bases and V 5 bases, and 2 bases lay outside the gene matches. The CDR3 sequence: CASSGTGTYEQYF. DNA for the CDR3: TGTGCCAGTAGTGGGACAGGAACCTACGAGCAGTACTTC. Full variable domain (outside the CDR3, taken from reference TRBV19 and TRBJ2-7): DGGITQSPKYLFRKEGQNVTLSCEQNLNHDAMYWYRQDPGQGLRLIYYSQIVNDFQKGDIAEGYSVSREKKESFPLTVTSAQKNPTAFYLCASSGTGTYEQYFGPGTRLTVT.

This clone has just one count. The chain employs TRBV21-1 and TRBJ1-2; the table's TRBD1 call for D was not verified on the DNA. TRBV21-1 is recorded as a pseudogene. The CDR3 has 15 residues. In DNA form, the CDR3 reads TGTGCCAGCAGCGAGGGACAGGGGGAGGTCTATGGCTACACCTTC. It yields the protein CASSEGQGEVYGYTF.

The chain couples TRBV5-4 to TRBJ2-5, with D maybe TRBD2 (6 bases). The CDR3 totals 15 residues. CDR1 and CDR2 from the germline V gene are SGHNT and YYREEE (reference sequence). V was cut by 3 bases and J by 1 base, with 13 bases left in between. CDR3 nucleotides: TGTGCCAGCAGCTCTGGGGGGACTTCCCAAGAGACCCAGTACTTC. It codes for CASSSGGTSQETQYF.

The J gene is TRBJ2-3, the V gene TRBV5-4; D may be TRBD1 (6 bases). Trimming left V 0 bases short and J 3 bases short, with 8 bases between. CDR1 is SGHNT, CDR2 YYREEE, per germline (reference sequence). The CDR3 is 14 amino acids. Here the CDR3 DNA reads TGTGCCAGCAGCTTGGGACAGGAAACAGATACGCAGTATTTT. As protein: CASSLGQETDTQYF.

The V call is TRBV4-1, the J call TRBJ1-1; D possibly corresponds to TRBD1 (6 bases). V was cut by 1 base and J by 0 bases, with 12 bases left in between. The CDR3 loop spans 16 amino acids. Germline V gives CDR1 MGHRA, CDR2 YSYEKL. CDR3 sequence: CASSQVQNRVNTEAFF. CDR3 bases: TGCGCCAGCAGCCAAGTTCAGAACAGGGTGAACACTGAAGCTTTCTTT.

The J gene is TRBJ2-7, the V gene TRBV28; TRBD2 matches 10 bases. Germline V CDR1 and CDR2: MDHEN, SYDVKM. The ends lost 5 bases at V and 1 base at J; junction bases unmatched: 8. The CDR3 is 16 residues long. CDR3 region: CASSRKGLAVSYEQYF. DNA of the CDR3: TGTGCCAGCAGTAGGAAAGGACTAGCGGTTTCCTACGAGCAGTACTTC.

The rearrangement uses TRBV18 and TRBJ1-6; the match to TRBD1 covers 7 bases. The CDR3 covers 16 residues. Germline loops: CDR1 KGHSH, CDR2 LQKENI. J lost 9 bases, V lost 2 bases, and 10 bases had no gene match. In nucleotides, the CDR3 is TGTGCCAGCTCACCAGTTGAAGGGGGCGGTTTTTCACCCCTCCACTTT. Residues: CASSPVEGGGFSPLHF.

This clone was seen only a few times. The chain carries TRBV6-6 and TRBJ2-1, with 9 bases identical to TRBD2. Germline CDR1 is MNHNY and CDR2 is SVGAGI (reference sequence). Trimming removed 6 bases from V and 5 bases from J; junction bases left unmatched: 8. The CDR3 loop spans 15 amino acids. The CDR3 coding sequence is TGTGCCAGCAGCGCAACTAGCGGGTCCAACAATGAGCAGTTCTTC. This codes for CASSATSGSNNEQFF.

The J gene is TRBJ2-7, the V gene TRBV5-6; weak D call: TRBD2 (6 bases). This CDR3 has 15 residues. In germline, CDR1 is SGHDT, CDR2 YYEEEE. The V and J ends lost 4 bases and 2 bases respectively, with 16 bases between them. The DNA of the CDR3 is TGTGCCAGCAGCGCCCCTCGGCGGGACCCCTACGAGCAGTACTTC. Translation: CASSAPRRDPYEQYF.

V is TRBV6-5 and J is TRBJ2-5; TRBD2 might be the D (6 bases). Trimming pared 7 bases from V and 5 bases from J, leaving 17 bases between. The CDR3 has 14 amino acids. Per the germline V gene, CDR1 is MNHEY and CDR2 is SVGAGI. The CDR3 DNA follows: TGTGCCAGCACAGTAGCGGCCTTAGGGGAGACCCAGTACTTC. Translating it yields CASTVAALGETQYF.

In its sample, this clone was seen once. CDR3 nucleotide sequence: TGTGCCAGCAGTGACGCACAGGGGTTCGGGGCCAACGTCCTGACTTTC. Protein sequence: CASSDAQGFGANVLTF. The chain couples TRBV6-1 to TRBJ2-6; 7 bases match TRBD1. V gave up 3 bases and J gave up 4 bases; unmatched junction bases: 6. The germline CDR1 and CDR2 sequences are MNHNS and SASEGT. The CDR3 loop spans 16 amino acids.